The 19 T cell receptor beta chains given below trace back to one sample, sequenced in a study of identical twins. TCRdb reanalysed the 5' RACE reads using MiXCR and keeps one entry per CDR3 protein. The sample has about 480,000 distinct CDR3 sequences; approximately 15% are singletons. The same data also went into a second study, on yellow fever vaccine responses in identical twins.

Sequencing used CD4+ T cells sorted from blood. Receptors originate from a woman aged 18-29 years in good health.

This clonotype turned up a few times. The chain has TRBV7-3 and TRBJ2-1; D uncertain. The germline CDR1 and CDR2 sequences are SGHTA and FQGTGA. Trimming removed 1 base at V and 6 bases at J, with 4 bases between. The CDR3 has 12 amino acids. CDR3 residues: CASSLNLNEQFF. The CDR3 DNA is TGTGCCAGCAGCTTAAACCTCAATGAGCAGTTCTTC.

This clonotype was observed a handful of times. V is TRBV12-3 or TRBV12-4 and J is TRBJ2-2; D remains unclear. Trimming shortened V by 3 bases and J by 7 bases, and 12 bases separated the two germline ends. The CDR3 sequence is 14 residues long. The CDR3 spells CASSLGPVRGELFF. The DNA for the CDR3 is TGTGCCAGCAGTTTGGGTCCGGTTCGCGGGGAGCTGTTTTTT.

This clonotype was recorded a few times. The CDR3, as DNA: TGTGCCAGCAGCTCAGCCCGGGACAGGAGCTCCTACAATGAGCAGTTCTTC. This codes for CASSSARDRSSYNEQFF. The chain carries TRBV11-1 and TRBJ2-1, with 8 bases fitting TRBD1. Germline trimming cut 4 bases from V and 0 bases from J; bases unmatched to any gene: 8. Germline V gives CDR1 SGHAT, CDR2 FQDESV (reference sequence). The CDR3 is 17 amino acids.

This clonotype was seen more than once but under ten times. The CDR3 loop is CASSYAPGTPTGEQYF. The CDR3 DNA follows: TGTGCCAGCAGCTACGCGCCCGGGACACCAACGGGGGAGCAGTACTTC. The rearrangement uses TRBV5-6 and TRBJ2-7; TRBD1 is a possible D gene (6 bases). The CDR3 spans 16 residues. V lost 3 bases and J 7 bases, leaving 23 bases between the germline ends. Germline lookup yields CDR1 SGHDT and CDR2 YYEEEE. Together with reference TRBV5-6 and TRBJ2-7, the CDR3 gives the full variable domain: DAGVTQSPTHLIKTRGQQVTLRCSPKSGHDTVSWYQQALGQGPQFIFQYYEEEERQRGNFPDRFSGHQFPNYSSELNVNALLLGDSALYLCASSYAPGTPTGEQYFGPGTRLTVT.

This clonotype has just a few counts. The chain joins TRBV10-3 to TRBJ2-7; D is unresolved. Per the germline V gene, CDR1 is ENHRY and CDR2 is SYGVKD. This CDR3 is 14 amino acids long. Trimming took 7 bases from V and 0 from J, leaving 13 bases between them. CDR3 nucleotides: TGTGCCATCACGGGCAGGAACGGCTCCTACGAGCAGTACTTC. This translates into CAITGRNGSYEQYF.

In its sample, this clonotype was seen a few times. The chain carries TRBV20-1 and TRBJ2-5; D is perhaps TRBD1 (5 bases). Germline V gene sequence: CDR1 DFQATT, CDR2 SNEGSKA (reference sequence). V dropped 3 bases and J dropped 1 base, with 15 bases sitting between them. This CDR3 contains 15 residues. The CDR3 DNA is TGCAGTGCTAGCCCAAGGGGCTCTCGCCAAGAGACCCAGTACTTC. Its translation: CSASPRGSRQETQYF.

This clonotype has only a few counts. The chain is built from TRBV6-2 or TRBV6-3 and TRBJ2-1; 11 bases align to TRBD2. J lost 9 bases, V lost 6 bases, and 7 bases had no gene match. The CDR3 extends over 14 amino acids. Germline V CDR1 and CDR2: MNHEY, SVGEGT. CDR3 region: CASRGLAGSSEQFF. CDR3 sequence (DNA): TGTGCCAGCAGAGGACTAGCGGGTTCGAGTGAGCAGTTCTTC.

This clonotype was seen only a few times. The chain links TRBV6-5 to TRBJ1-2; D possibly corresponds to TRBD1 (6 bases). With 4 bases removed from V and 2 bases from J, the gap between germline ends came to 8 bases. The CDR3 consists of 13 residues. Germline CDR1 MNHEY, CDR2 SVGAGI. DNA of the CDR3: TGTGCCAGCAGTTGGACAGCCAACTATGGCTACACCTTC. As protein: CASSWTANYGYTF.

This chain uses TRBV7-2 with TRBJ2-5; TRBD2 matches at 12 bases. Per the germline V gene, CDR1 is SGHTA and CDR2 is FQGNSA. The CDR3 sequence is 16 residues long. V lost 5 bases to trimming and J lost 7 bases; unmatched junction nucleotides: 11. CDR3 sequence (DNA): TGTGCCAGCAGCCCCCAAACCCTAGCGGGGGGGGGGACCCAGTACTTC. This codes for CASSPQTLAGGGTQYF.

This clonotype was seen a few times. The CDR3 sequence: CASSDEGNTEAFF. The CDR3 DNA reads as TGTGCCAGCAGTGATGAGGGGAACACTGAAGCTTTCTTT. The chain couples TRBV2 to TRBJ1-1, with unresolved D. With 3 bases removed from V and 1 base from J, the gap between germline ends came to 6 bases. This CDR3 contains 13 residues. Germline assignment: CDR1 SNHLY and CDR2 FYNNEI.

This clonotype showed up many times. The chain joins TRBV3-1 to TRBJ2-5; D uncertain. V was shortened by 5 bases and J by 7 bases, with 8 bases between the two germline ends. Germline CDR1 LGHDT, CDR2 YNNKEL (reference sequence). The CDR3 has 11 residues. The CDR3 DNA reads as TGTGCCAGCAGCACGTCGGGGACCCAGTACTTC. Its translation: CASSTSGTQYF.

The chain combines TRBV5-6 with TRBJ2-1, with 11 nucleotides matching TRBD2. CDR3 length: 15 amino acids. CDR1 and CDR2 (germline): SGHDT, YYEEEE. Losses at the gene ends were 3 bases for V and 6 bases for J; bases not matched to a gene: 5. The CDR3 region has the DNA TGTGCCAGCAGCTCACTAGCGGGAGCCATCAATGAGCAGTTCTTC. Translated: CASSSLAGAINEQFF.

This clonotype was picked up a small number of times. This chain uses TRBV28 with TRBJ2-3, with 7 bases that match TRBD2. This CDR3 is 14 amino acids long. Unmatched junction bases numbered 9, after V lost 7 bases and J lost 5 bases. Looked up from germline, CDR1 is MDHEN and CDR2 is SYDVKM. The DNA for the CDR3 is TGTGCCAGCACTGGCGGGAGAGTCGAAGATACGCAGTATTTT. Encoded protein: CASTGGRVEDTQYF.

J is TRBJ1-2 and V is TRBV3-1, with unresolved D. This CDR3 is built from 12 residues. Per germline, CDR1 LGHDT and CDR2 YNNKEL (reference sequence). Trimming stripped 0 bases from V and 8 bases from J, with 7 bases between. CDR3 nucleotide sequence: TGTGCCAGCAGCCAAGATCAGCGGGGCTACACCTTC. Translating it yields CASSQDQRGYTF. Full variable domain (remainder filled in from reference TRBV3-1 and TRBJ1-2): DTAVSQTPKYLVTQMGNDKSIKCEQNLGHDTMYWYKQDSKKFLKIMFSYNNKELIINETVPNRFSPKSPDKAHLNLHINSLELGDSAVYFCASSQDQRGYTFGSGTRLTVV.

This clonotype was recorded a few times. The gene calls are TRBV28 and TRBJ2-5; D is perhaps TRBD2 (5 bases). V was pared by 5 bases and J by 1 base, with 17 bases between. CDR1 and CDR2 (germline): MDHEN, SYDVKM. The CDR3 consists of 16 residues. As DNA, the CDR3 is TGTGCCAGCAGTCTGGTAGGCGTGGGGAGCCAAGAGACCCAGTACTTC. Its protein product is CASSLVGVGSQETQYF. Combining the CDR3 with reference TRBV28 and TRBJ2-5 gives the whole variable domain DVKVTQSSRYLVKRTGEKVFLECVQDMDHENMFWYRQDPGLGLRLIYFSYDVKMKEKGDIPEGYSVSREKKERFSLILESASTNQTSMYLCASSLVGVGSQETQYFGPGTRLLVL.

The chain recombines TRBV9 with TRBJ1-1; maybe TRBD1 (5 bases). V was clipped by 0 bases and J by 2 bases, with 8 bases between them. The CDR3 consists of 14 residues. The germline CDR1 and CDR2 sequences are SGDLS and YYNGEE. CDR3 bases: TGTGCCAGCAGCGTAGTAGGGGATAACACTGAAGCTTTCTTT. Residues: CASSVVGDNTEAFF.

J is TRBJ2-5 and V is TRBV5-1, with D perhaps matching TRBD1 or TRBD2 (5 bases each). CDR3 size: 13 residues. Germline CDR1 reads SGHRS; CDR2 reads YFSETQ. The V end was cut by 4 bases, the J end by 2 bases, with 9 bases between. Written as DNA, the CDR3 is TGCGCCAGCAGCGGGGGTCCGCAAGAGACCCAGTACTTC. Translating it yields CASSGGPQETQYF.

This clonotype was seen only a few times. The CDR3 region is CASSPNLFDEQYF. CDR3 DNA: TGTGCCAGCTCACCTAATCTATTTGACGAGCAGTACTTC. The rearrangement links TRBV18 to TRBJ2-7; D not resolved. Trimming pared 3 bases from V and 5 bases from J, leaving 11 bases between. Germline V gene lookup returns CDR1 KGHSH and CDR2 LQKENI. The CDR3 spans 13 residues.

This clonotype was seen a few times. This chain joins TRBV6-1 and TRBJ2-7; D may match TRBD1 or TRBD2 (5 bases each). The CDR3 consists of 14 residues. Germline V gene sequence: CDR1 MNHNS, CDR2 SASEGT. Trimming took off 0 bases at V and 1 base at J, with 7 bases between the two ends. CDR3 bases: TGTGCCAGCAGTGAAGCGGGGGAGTCCTACGAGCAGTACTTC. It is translated as CASSEAGESYEQYF.